The 15 T cell receptor beta chains in this list originate from one sample, sequenced in a study of T cell clonality in common variable immunodeficiency (dated by TCRdb to about 2015). What the authors observed across the whole study: CVID TCRbeta sequences reportedly showed fewer deletions and N-nucleotide insertions and lacked highly modified clones with 13 or more V deletions.

Library generation was performed with the immunoSEQ multiplex PCR assay. TCRdb stores this immuneACCESS table with in-frame sequences only. Part of the clones is absent; in the studies checked, under half of the shortfall reflects unresolved V genes, and no reason is known for the rest. The table notes around 24,000 clones here, none of them singletons. The ten largest clonotypes hold approximately 24% of the sample. These TCRs' antigens remain unknown. The sample comprised peripheral blood mononuclear cells. Receptors originate from a human donor with common variable immunodeficiency.

This clone was picked up many times. The read falls 3 residues short of the CDR3 end, and the missing part is taken from the germline J gene. The V and J genes are TRBV12-3 or TRBV12-4 and TRBJ2-1; TRBD2 is a possible D gene (5 bases). Trimming left V 5 bases short and J 7 bases short, with 15 bases between. The CDR3 extends over 14 amino acids. The CDR3 reads CASSAGVGRNEQFF. The sequenced part of the CDR3 DNA is TGTGCCAGCAGTGCCGGGGTGGGGAGAAATGAG.

In its sample, this clone was seen many times. CDR3 in amino acids: CASSTPTGRNEQFF. The covered CDR3 bases are TGTGCCAGCAGTACCCCGACAGGGAGGAATGAG. The chain recombines TRBV12-3 or TRBV12-4 with TRBJ2-1; tentatively, D is TRBD1 (7 bases). The CDR3 end lies 3 residues beyond the end of the read and is filled in from the germline J gene. Trimming cost V 5 bases and J 7 bases, with 15 bases left between them. The CDR3 contains 14 residues.

This clone was counted only a few times. The read terminates 3 residues before the CDR3 end, so the remaining end is supplied by the germline J gene. V and J are TRBV19 and TRBJ1-5; 9 bases are shared with TRBD1. The CDR3 loop spans 16 amino acids. V was clipped by 5 bases and J by 3 bases; unmatched bases: 8. From germline, CDR1 is LNHDA and CDR2 SQIVND (reference sequence). The part of the CDR3 DNA that was read is TGTGCCAGTAGTCCTGGTAGGGACAGGGTCAATCAGCCC. As protein: CASSPGRDRVNQP. The CDR3 in full is CASSPGRDRVNQPQHF.

This clone was counted ten times or more. The read terminates 3 residues before the CDR3 end, so the remaining end is supplied by the germline J gene. The chain joins TRBV5-1 to TRBJ2-5, with a tentative D call TRBD2 (6 bases). Trimming removed 4 bases at V and 5 bases at J, with 15 bases between. CDR3 size: 14 residues. CDR1 SGHRS and CDR2 YFSETQ come from the germline V gene. The CDR3 reads CASSPSALAETQYF. CDR3 bases read: TGCGCCAGCAGCCCTTCAGCGCTAGCGGAGACC.

This clone was seen more than once but under ten times. With the read ending 3 residues before the CDR3 end, the germline J gene is used to fill in that end. The rearrangement joins TRBV7-9 to TRBJ2-5; TRBD1 matches 9 bases. Germline loops: CDR1 SEHNR, CDR2 FQNEAQ (reference sequence). The CDR3 totals 14 residues. Trimming cost V 6 bases and J 3 bases; bases outside gene matches: 5. CDR3 sequence: CASSRRDREETQYF. The sequenced part of the CDR3 DNA is TGTGCCAGCAGTCGCCGGGACAGGGAAGAGACC.

The CDR3 loop is CASSLGGQAGYEQYF. The DNA read from the CDR3 is TGTGCCAGCAGCTTAGGAGGACAGGCGGGCTACGAG. The chain links TRBV11-3 to TRBJ2-7, with TRBD1 matching 7 bases. The sequenced fragment ends 3 residues before the CDR3 boundary, so the rest is inferred from the germline J gene. The CDR3 spans 15 residues. V lost 1 base to trimming and J lost 3 bases; unmatched junction nucleotides: 6. From germline, CDR1 is SGHNT and CDR2 YENEEA.

This clone was recorded a few times. With the read ending 3 residues before the CDR3 end, the germline J gene is used to fill in that end. V and J are TRBV6-4 and TRBJ1-6; D unresolved. The CDR3 has 14 amino acids. In germline, CDR1 is MRHNA, CDR2 SNTAGT. Trimming pared 0 bases from V and 7 bases from J, leaving 7 bases between. CDR3 region: CASSDSAANSPLHF. The sequenced CDR3 bases are TGTGCCAGCAGTGACTCGGCCGCCAATTCACCC.

This clone was seen ten or more times. The part of the CDR3 DNA that was read is TGCAGTGCTAGAGATCATCGGGAGGGGATAGGTAATGAG. As protein: CSARDHREGIGNE. The CDR3 reads in full as CSARDHREGIGNEQFF. The rearrangement uses TRBV20-1 and TRBJ2-1; 8 positions match TRBD2. The CDR3 goes on 3 residues after the read ends, and that part is filled in from the germline J gene. The V segment lost 0 bases and the J segment 7 bases; nucleotides outside the gene matches: 11. CDR3 length equals 16 residues. CDR1 DFQATT and CDR2 SNEGSKA come from the germline V gene (reference sequence).

This clone was recorded a few times. With the read ending 3 residues before the CDR3 end, the germline J gene is used to fill in that end. This chain joins TRBV7-6 and TRBJ2-3; D not certain. The CDR3 covers 12 residues. The V gene's germline CDR1 is SGHVS and CDR2 FNYEAQ. The V gene lost 5 bases and the J gene lost 1 base, with 4 bases spanning the gap. This CDR3 is CASSPRTDTQYF. The CDR3 bases that were read are TGTGCCAGCAGCCCTCGCACAGATACG.

This clone showed up many times. The read finishes 3 residues shy of the CDR3 end, and the germline J gene is used to complete it. The rearrangement uses TRBV30 and TRBJ1-5; 8 nucleotides align to TRBD1. The V gene end was trimmed by 2 bases and the J gene end by 7 bases; junction bases not matched to a gene: 13. Germline V gene lookup returns CDR1 GTSNPN and CDR2 SVGIG (reference sequence). This CDR3 is 16 amino acids long. Partial CDR3 DNA: TGTGCCTGGAGTACGTCCAGGGGGCGTATAGTCCAGCCC. It is translated as CAWSTSRGRIVQP. The complete CDR3 sequence is CAWSTSRGRIVQPQHF.

Of note for this clone: The read terminates 3 residues before the CDR3 end, so the remaining end is supplied by the germline J gene. This chain links TRBV20-1 with TRBJ2-1, with 8 positions matching TRBD2. The J segment lost 1 base and the V segment lost 5 bases, leaving 7 bases of the junction unmatched. The CDR3 is 15 residues long. The germline V gene encodes CDR1 DFQATT and CDR2 SNEGSKA (reference sequence). The CDR3: CSASGGQGSYNEQFF. The CDR3 bases that were read are TGCAGTGCTTCGGGGGGGCAGGGGTCCTACAATGAG.

Ten or more counts support this clone. CDR3 DNA (partial): TGCGCCAGCAGACGGACAGGGTACGAG. Its translation: CASRRTGYE. The CDR3, in full, reads CASRRTGYEQYF. This sequence joins TRBV23-1 and TRBJ2-7; 8 nucleotides align to TRBD1. The CDR3 end falls 3 residues outside the read, so it is completed with the germline J gene. TRBV23-1 is recorded as an ORF, its role being uncertain. The CDR3 is 12 amino acids. Germline trimming cut 6 bases from V and 4 bases from J; bases unmatched to any gene: 2.

This clone occurred many times. Coverage ceases 3 residues before the CDR3 finishes, and the germline J gene fills in the end. The V gene is TRBV7-2, the J gene TRBJ2-1; weak D call: TRBD2 (6 bases). V lost 5 bases and J lost 8, with 19 bases in between. The CDR3 covers 15 residues. Germline-derived CDR1 and CDR2 are SGHTA and FQGNSA. Here the CDR3 reads CASSTRVGWGDEQFF. The part of the CDR3 DNA that was read is TGTGCCAGCAGCACACGGGTCGGTTGGGGGGATGAG.

Concerning this clone: The read gets to within 3 residues of the CDR3 end, and the germline J gene fills in the rest. The V and J genes are TRBV30 and TRBJ1-6, with D maybe TRBD1 (5 bases). Germline V lookup: CDR1 GTSNPN, CDR2 SVGIG (reference sequence). V lost 3 bases and J lost 7, with 13 bases in between. The CDR3 covers 14 residues. CDR3 protein: CAWSGGRQNSPLHF. The sequenced part of the CDR3 DNA is TGTGCCTGGAGCGGGGGACGGCAAAATTCACCC.

Comments on this clone: The read comes to an end 3 residues before the CDR3 does, leaving the germline J gene to fill in the end. The V and J genes are TRBV7-2 and TRBJ1-5; maybe TRBD1 (5 bases). CDR1 is SGHTA, CDR2 FQGNSA, per germline. V was pared by 1 base and J by 1 base, with 8 bases between. CDR3 size: 15 residues. The CDR3 sequence: CASSLGSGSNQPQHF. The sequenced part of the CDR3 DNA is TGTGCCAGCAGCTTAGGGTCAGGGAGCAATCAGCCC.